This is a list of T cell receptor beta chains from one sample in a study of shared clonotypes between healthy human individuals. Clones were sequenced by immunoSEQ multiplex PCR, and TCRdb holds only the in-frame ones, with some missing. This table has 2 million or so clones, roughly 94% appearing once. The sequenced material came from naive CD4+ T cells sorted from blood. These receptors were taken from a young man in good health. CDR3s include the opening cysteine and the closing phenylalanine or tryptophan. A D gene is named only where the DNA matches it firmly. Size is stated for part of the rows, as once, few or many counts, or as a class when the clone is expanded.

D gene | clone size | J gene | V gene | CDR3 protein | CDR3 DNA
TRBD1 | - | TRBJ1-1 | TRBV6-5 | CASSRGQGAWTEAFF | TGTGCCAGCAGTCGTGGACAGGGTGCGTGGACTGAAGCTTTCTTT
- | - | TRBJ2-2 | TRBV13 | CASTSQARRATGELFF | TGTGCCAGCACCTCCCAGGCTCGTAGGGCCACCGGGGAGCTGTTTTTT
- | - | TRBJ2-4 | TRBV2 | CASSEALGGLIDF | TGTGCCAGCAGTGAAGCGCTTGGGGGCCTCATAGACTTC
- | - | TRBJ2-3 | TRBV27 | CASSLESRSTDTQYF | TGTGCCAGCAGTTTAGAGTCACGAAGCACAGATACGCAGTATTTT
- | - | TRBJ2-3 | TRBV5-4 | CASSEFLGVGDTQYF | TGTGCCAGCAGCGAATTTTTGGGAGTCGGAGATACGCAGTATTTT
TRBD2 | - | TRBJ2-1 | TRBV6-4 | CASGGSGRANEQFF | TGTGCCAGCGGTGGGAGCGGGAGGGCTAATGAGCAGTTCTTC
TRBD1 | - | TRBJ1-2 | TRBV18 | CASSSNWGYGTASYGYTF | TGTGCCAGCTCATCAAATTGGGGGTACGGGACAGCGAGCTATGGCTACACCTTC
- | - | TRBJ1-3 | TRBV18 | CASSHPTVSGNTIYF | TGTGCCAGCTCACACCCAACAGTCTCTGGAAACACCATATATTTT
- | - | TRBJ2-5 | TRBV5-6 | CASSPDSLETQYF | TGTGCCAGCAGCCCGGACAGTTTGGAGACCCAGTACTTC
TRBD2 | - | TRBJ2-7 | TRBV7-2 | CASSRLASSSYEQYF | TGTGCCAGCAGCAGACTAGCGAGCTCTTCCTACGAGCAGTACTTC
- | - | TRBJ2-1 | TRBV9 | CASSVAGESSYNEQFF | TGTGCCAGCAGCGTAGCCGGGGAAAGCTCCTACAATGAGCAGTTCTTC
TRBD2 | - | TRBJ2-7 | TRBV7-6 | CASSRLALYEQYF | TGTGCCAGCAGCAGACTAGCGCTCTACGAGCAGTACTTC
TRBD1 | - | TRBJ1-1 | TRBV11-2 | CASRWTGDTEAFF | TGTGCCAGCAGGTGGACAGGGGACACTGAAGCTTTCTTT
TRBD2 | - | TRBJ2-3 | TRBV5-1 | CASSVGTSGRTDTQYF | TGCGCCAGCAGCGTGGGGACTAGCGGGAGAACCGATACGCAGTATTTT
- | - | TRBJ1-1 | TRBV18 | CASSPQTYMNTEAFF | TGTGCCAGCTCACCACAGACATACATGAACACTGAAGCTTTCTTT
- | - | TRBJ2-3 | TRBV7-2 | CASSPPGNRRTDTQYF | TGTGCCAGCAGTCCCCCGGGGAACAGACGCACAGATACGCAGTATTTT
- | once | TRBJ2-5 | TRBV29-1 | CSVVAGTPETQYF | TGCAGCGTTGTGGCAGGGACTCCAGAGACCCAGTACTTC
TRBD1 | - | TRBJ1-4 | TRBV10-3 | CAIRSGQGNEKLFF | TGTGCCATCAGGTCCGGACAGGGGAATGAAAAACTGTTTTTT
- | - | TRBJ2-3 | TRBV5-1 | CASSLAGKDTQYF | TGCGCCAGCAGCTTGGCCGGGAAGGATACGCAGTATTTT
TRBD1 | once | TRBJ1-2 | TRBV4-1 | CASSHQWDSHGYTF | TGCGCCAGCAGCCACCAATGGGACAGTCATGGCTACACCTTC
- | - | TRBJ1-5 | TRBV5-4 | CASSWDGKADQPQHF | TGTGCCAGCAGCTGGGACGGAAAGGCGGATCAGCCCCAGCATTTT
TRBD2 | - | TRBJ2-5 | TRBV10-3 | CAISESMAGEETQYF | TGTGCCATCAGTGAGTCGATGGCGGGAGAGGAGACCCAGTACTTC
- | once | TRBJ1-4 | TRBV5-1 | CASSSSGRFATNEKLFF | TGCGCCAGCAGCTCCTCCGGGCGGTTTGCAACTAATGAAAAACTGTTTTTT
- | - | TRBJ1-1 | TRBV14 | CASSPGWGGGAFF | TGTGCCAGCAGCCCAGGGTGGGGAGGGGGAGCTTTCTTT
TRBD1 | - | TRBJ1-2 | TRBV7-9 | CASSPDRGGDGYTF | TGTGCCAGCAGCCCGGACAGGGGAGGGGATGGCTACACCTTC
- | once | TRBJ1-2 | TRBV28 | CASSTYPQAHYGYTF | TGTGCCAGCAGTACGTACCCTCAGGCACACTATGGCTACACCTTC
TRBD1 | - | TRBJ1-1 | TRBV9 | CASSVGSGQGATGTEAFF | TGTGCCAGCAGCGTAGGTTCCGGACAGGGGGCTACGGGCACTGAAGCTTTCTTT
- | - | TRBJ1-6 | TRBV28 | CASSRARSPLHF | TGTGCCAGCAGTAGGGCGAGGTCACCCCTCCACTTT